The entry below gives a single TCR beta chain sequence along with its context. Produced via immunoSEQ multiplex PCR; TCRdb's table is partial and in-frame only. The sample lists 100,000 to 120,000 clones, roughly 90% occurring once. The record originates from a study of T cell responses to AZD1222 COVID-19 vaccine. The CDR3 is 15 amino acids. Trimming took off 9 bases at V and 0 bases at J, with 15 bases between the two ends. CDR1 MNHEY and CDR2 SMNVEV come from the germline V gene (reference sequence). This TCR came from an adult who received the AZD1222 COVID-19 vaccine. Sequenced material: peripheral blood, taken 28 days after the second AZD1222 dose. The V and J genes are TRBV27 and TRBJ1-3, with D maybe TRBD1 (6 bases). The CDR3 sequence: CASAPGTYSGNTIYF. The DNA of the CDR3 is TGTGCCAGTGCCCCCGGGACATACTCTGGAAACACCATATATTTT.